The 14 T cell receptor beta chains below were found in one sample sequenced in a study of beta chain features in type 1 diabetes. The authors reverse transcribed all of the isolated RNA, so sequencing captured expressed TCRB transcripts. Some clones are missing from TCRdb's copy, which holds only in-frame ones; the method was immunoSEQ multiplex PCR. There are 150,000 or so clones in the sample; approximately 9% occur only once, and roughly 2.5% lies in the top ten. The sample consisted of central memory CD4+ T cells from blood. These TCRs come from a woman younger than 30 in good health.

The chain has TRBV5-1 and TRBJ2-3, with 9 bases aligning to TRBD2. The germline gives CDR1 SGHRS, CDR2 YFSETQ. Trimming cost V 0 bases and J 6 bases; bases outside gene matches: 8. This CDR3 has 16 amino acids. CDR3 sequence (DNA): TGCGCCAGCAGCTTGGAAGGCGGGGGGGCCTCCGATACGCAGTATTTT. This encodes CASSLEGGGASDTQYF.

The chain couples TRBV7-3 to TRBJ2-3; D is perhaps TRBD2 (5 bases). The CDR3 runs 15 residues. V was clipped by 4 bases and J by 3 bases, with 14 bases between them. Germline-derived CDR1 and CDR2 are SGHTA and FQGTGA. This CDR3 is CASSSLGETTDTQYF. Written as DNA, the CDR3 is TGTGCCAGCAGCTCTCTCGGGGAAACAACAGATACGCAGTATTTT. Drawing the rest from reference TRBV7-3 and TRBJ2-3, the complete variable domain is GAGVSQTPSNKVTEKGKYVELRCDPISGHTALYWYRQSLGQGPEFLIYFQGTGAADDSGLPNDRFFAVRPEGSVSTLKIQRTERGDSAVYLCASSSLGETTDTQYFGPGTRLTVL.

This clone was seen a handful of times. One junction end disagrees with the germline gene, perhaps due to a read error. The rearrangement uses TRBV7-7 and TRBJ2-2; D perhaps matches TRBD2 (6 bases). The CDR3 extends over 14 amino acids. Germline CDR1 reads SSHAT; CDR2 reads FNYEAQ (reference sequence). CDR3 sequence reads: CASSPGLTAGELFF. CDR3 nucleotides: TGTGCTAGCAGCCCGGGACTGACGGCCGGGGAGCTGTTTTTT.

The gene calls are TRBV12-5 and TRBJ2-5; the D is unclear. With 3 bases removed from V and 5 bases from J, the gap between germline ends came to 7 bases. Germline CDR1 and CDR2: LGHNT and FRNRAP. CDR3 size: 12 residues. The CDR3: CASGFLEETQYF. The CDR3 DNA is TGTGCTAGTGGTTTCCTGGAGGAGACCCAGTACTTC.

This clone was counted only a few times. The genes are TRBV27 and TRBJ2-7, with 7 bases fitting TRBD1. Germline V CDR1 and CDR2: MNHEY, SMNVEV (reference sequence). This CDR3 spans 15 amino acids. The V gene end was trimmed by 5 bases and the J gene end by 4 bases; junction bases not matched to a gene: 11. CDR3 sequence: CASSRSGQEPYEQYF. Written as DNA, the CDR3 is TGTGCCAGCAGTCGATCCGGACAGGAACCGTACGAGCAGTACTTC.

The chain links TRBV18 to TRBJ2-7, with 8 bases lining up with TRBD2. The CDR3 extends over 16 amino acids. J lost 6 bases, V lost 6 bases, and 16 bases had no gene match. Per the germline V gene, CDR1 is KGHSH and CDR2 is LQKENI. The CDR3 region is CASSRNLGGLGFEQYF. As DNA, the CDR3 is TGTGCCAGCTCTCGAAACTTAGGGGGACTAGGATTCGAGCAGTACTTC.

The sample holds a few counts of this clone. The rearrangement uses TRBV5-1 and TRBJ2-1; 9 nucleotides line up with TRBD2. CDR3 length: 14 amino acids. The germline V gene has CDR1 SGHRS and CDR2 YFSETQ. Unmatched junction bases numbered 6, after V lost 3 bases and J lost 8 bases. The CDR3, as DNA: TGCGCCAGCAGCTGGAGGACTAGCGAGGATGAGCAGTTCTTC. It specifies CASSWRTSEDEQFF.

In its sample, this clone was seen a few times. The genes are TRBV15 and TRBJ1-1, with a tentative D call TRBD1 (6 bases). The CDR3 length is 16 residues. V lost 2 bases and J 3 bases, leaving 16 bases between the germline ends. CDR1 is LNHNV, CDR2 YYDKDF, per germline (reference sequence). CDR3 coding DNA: TGTGCCACCAGCAGAAACCTACAGGGTAGAGACACTGAAGCTTTCTTT. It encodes CATSRNLQGRDTEAFF.

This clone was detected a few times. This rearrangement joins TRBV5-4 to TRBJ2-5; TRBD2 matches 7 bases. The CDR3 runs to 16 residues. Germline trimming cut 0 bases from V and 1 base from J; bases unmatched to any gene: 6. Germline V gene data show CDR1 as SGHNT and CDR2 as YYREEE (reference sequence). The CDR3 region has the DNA TGTGCCAGCAGCTTGGCCCCTAGCGGAATCCAAGAGACCCAGTACTTC. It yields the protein CASSLAPSGIQETQYF.

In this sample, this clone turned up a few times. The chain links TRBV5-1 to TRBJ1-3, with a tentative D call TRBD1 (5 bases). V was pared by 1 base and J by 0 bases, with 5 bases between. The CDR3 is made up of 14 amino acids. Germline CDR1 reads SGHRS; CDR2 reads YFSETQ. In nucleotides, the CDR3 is TGCGCCAGCAGCTTGACAGGCTCTGGAAACACCATATATTTT. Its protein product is CASSLTGSGNTIYF.

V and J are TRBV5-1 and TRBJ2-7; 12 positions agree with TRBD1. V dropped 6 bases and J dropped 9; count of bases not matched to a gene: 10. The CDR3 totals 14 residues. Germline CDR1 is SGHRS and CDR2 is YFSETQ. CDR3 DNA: TGCGCCAGCAAACCGGGACAGGGGGCGACCGGGCAGTACTTC. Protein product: CASKPGQGATGQYF.

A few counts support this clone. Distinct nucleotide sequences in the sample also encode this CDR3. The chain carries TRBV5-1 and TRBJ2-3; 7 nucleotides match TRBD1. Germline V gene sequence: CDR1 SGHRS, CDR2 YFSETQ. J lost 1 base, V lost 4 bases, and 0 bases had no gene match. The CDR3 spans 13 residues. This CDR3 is CASSGQGTDTQYF. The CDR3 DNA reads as TGCGCCAGCAGCGGACAGGGCACAGATACGCAGTATTTT.

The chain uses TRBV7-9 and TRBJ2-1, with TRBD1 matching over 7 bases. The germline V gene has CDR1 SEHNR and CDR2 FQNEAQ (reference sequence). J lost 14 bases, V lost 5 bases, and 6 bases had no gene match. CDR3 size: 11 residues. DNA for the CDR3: TGTGCCAGCAGCCAACAGGGGAAGGAGTTCTTC. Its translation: CASSQQGKEFF.

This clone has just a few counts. The CDR3 loop is CASSLDTGTGELFF. DNA of the CDR3: TGCGCCAGCAGCTTGGATACGGGGACCGGGGAGCTGTTTTTT. The rearrangement links TRBV5-1 to TRBJ2-2; a possible D gene is TRBD2 (5 bases). The CDR3 contains 14 residues. The germline V gene has CDR1 SGHRS and CDR2 YFSETQ. V lost 0 bases and J lost 5, with 8 bases in between.